This is a list of T cell receptor beta chains from one sample in a study of T cell repertoires in cytomegalovirus infection. TCRdb processed the reads anew with MiXCR; each CDR3 protein has one entry. The table includes some 100,000 distinct CDR3 sequences, roughly a quarter detected once. The sequencing sample was made of CD8+ T cells from PBMCs. All receptors come from a human donor in good health (CMV status not recorded). Some clones in this sample may be carry-over from other donors' samples. CDR3s include the opening cysteine and the closing phenylalanine or tryptophan. A D gene is named only where the DNA matches it firmly. Clone size is stated in some rows and not others, as once, few, many or a class when expanded.

d_gene,j_gene,v_gene,abundance,CDR3nt,CDR3aa
NA,TRBJ1-5,TRBV28,many,TGTGCCAGCGGGCAGTATCATGATCAGCCCCAGCATTTT,CASGQYHDQPQHF
TRBD2,TRBJ2-7,TRBV7-2,many,TGTGCCAGCAGCCATAGCGGGAGGGAGCAGTACTTC,CASSHSGREQYF
TRBD1,TRBJ2-3,TRBV6-2/TRBV6-3,NA,TGTGCCAGCAGCCGGACAGGGTTTAGCACAGATACGCAGTATTTT,CASSRTGFSTDTQYF
NA,TRBJ1-1,TRBV6-1,many,TGTGCCAGCAGTGAAGCGGAGAACACTGAAGCTTTCTTT,CASSEAENTEAFF
NA,TRBJ1-5,TRBV15,NA,TGTGCCACCAGCAATGGGGGGCCCGGGCGTCAGCCCCAGCATTTT,CATSNGGPGRQPQHF
NA,TRBJ2-1,TRBV11-3,NA,TGTGCCAGCAGCCCCCCCCCGCAGACCAATGAGCAGTTCTTC,CASSPPPQTNEQFF
NA,TRBJ1-2,TRBV18,NA,TGTGCCAGCTCACAGGAAGGCGGTCCCTATGGCTACACCTTC,CASSQEGGPYGYTF
TRBD2,TRBJ2-1,TRBV27,few,TGTGCCAGCTTCGGGGGGGCCAACAGGTATAAGCAGTTCTTC,CASFGGANRYKQFF
NA,TRBJ1-1,TRBV7-2,many,TGTGCCAGCAGCTTGGCTTTTACGGCGAACACTGAAGCTTTCTTT,CASSLAFTANTEAFF
TRBD1,TRBJ1-3,TRBV27,NA,TGTGCCAGCAGTTCTTGGACAGGGGCAAACACCATATATTTT,CASSSWTGANTIYF
NA,TRBJ2-1,TRBV6-2/TRBV6-3,NA,TGTGCCAGCAGTGGGTCACTAGCAAACGAGCAGTTCTTC,CASSGSLANEQFF
TRBD1,TRBJ1-5,TRBV7-8,many,TGTGCCAGCAGCGGTGGGACAGGCAGACAGCCCCAGCATTTT,CASSGGTGRQPQHF
TRBD2,TRBJ2-7,TRBV20-1,NA,TGCAGTGCTAGAGGGACTAGCGGCTACGAGCAGTACTTC,CSARGTSGYEQYF
NA,TRBJ2-1,TRBV7-6,NA,TGTGCCAGCAGCTTATGGGACCCCGTCTATAGTGAGCAGTTCTTC,CASSLWDPVYSEQFF
NA,TRBJ2-7,TRBV12-3/TRBV12-4,few,TGTGCCAGCCGGGACGGGCTCTCCTACGAGCAGTACTTC,CASRDGLSYEQYF
NA,TRBJ2-7,TRBV4-2,NA,TGTGCCAGCAGCCAACAGGGTACCTCCTACGAGCAGTACTTC,CASSQQGTSYEQYF
TRBD2,TRBJ2-7,TRBV18,few,TGTGCCAGCTGGACTAGCGGGGACTCCTACGAGCAGTACTTC,CASWTSGDSYEQYF
TRBD1,TRBJ2-1,TRBV7-8,many,TGTGCCAGCAGCTTAAAGGGACAGCCTAATGAGCAGTTCTTC,CASSLKGQPNEQFF
NA,TRBJ1-1,TRBV20-1,few,TGCAGTGCTAGGGGTTGGGACGACACTGAAGCTTTCTTT,CSARGWDDTEAFF
NA,TRBJ1-1,TRBV11-2,many,TGTGCCAGCAGCTCGGAGACAGGCTTGAACACTGAAGCTTTCTTT,CASSSETGLNTEAFF
NA,TRBJ1-6,TRBV7-8,NA,TGTGCCAGCAGCTTAGCGGCACCGACATCTTATAATTCACCCCTCCACTTT,CASSLAAPTSYNSPLHF
NA,TRBJ1-5,TRBV7-2,many,TGTGCCAGCAGCTTAGATGGGGTTAGCAATCAGCCCCAGCATTTT,CASSLDGVSNQPQHF
TRBD2,TRBJ2-5,TRBV12-3/TRBV12-4,few,TGTGCCAGCAGTTTTAGCGGGCCCCAGTGGACCCAGTACTTC,CASSFSGPQWTQYF
NA,TRBJ1-1,TRBV19,NA,TGTGCCAGTAGTATTACGGGGTTGGCTTTCTTT,CASSITGLAFF
NA,TRBJ2-7,TRBV5-1,few,TGCGCCAGCAGCCCGGGGCCCGGGTCCTACGAGCAGTACTTC,CASSPGPGSYEQYF
TRBD1,TRBJ2-7,TRBV7-2,many,TGTGCCAGCAGCTTATCCGGGACAGGGGGCTACGAGCAGTACTTC,CASSLSGTGGYEQYF
TRBD1,TRBJ2-1,TRBV7-6,few,TGTGCCAGCAGCCCAAGGACAGGGGAGTACAATGAGCAGTTCTTC,CASSPRTGEYNEQFF
NA,TRBJ1-2,TRBV2,NA,TGTGCCAGCAGTGATCTGGCGGATTACACCTTC,CASSDLADYTF
NA,TRBJ2-2,TRBV12-3/TRBV12-4,NA,TGTGCCAGCAGTCCCTCATTAGGGGACACCGGGGAGCTGTTTTTT,CASSPSLGDTGELFF
TRBD2,TRBJ2-1,TRBV6-5,few,TGTGCCAGCAGCACTAGCGGGCCATCCTACAATGAGCAGTTCTTC,CASSTSGPSYNEQFF
TRBD1,TRBJ1-1,TRBV20-1,few,TGCAGTGCTAGAGATTTTCAGGGGGCGCCGACTGAAGCTTTCTTT,CSARDFQGAPTEAFF
TRBD2,TRBJ2-3,TRBV2,NA,TGTGCCAGTAAGCGGGAGGCTACAGATACGCAGTATTTT,CASKREATDTQYF
TRBD2,TRBJ2-1,TRBV4-3,few,TGCGCCAGCAGCCAAGATGGGGGGGGCTCCTACAATGAGCAGTTCTTC,CASSQDGGGSYNEQFF
NA,TRBJ1-4,TRBV6-2/TRBV6-3,few,TGTGCCAGCAGTTACTCGGGGGGATTGAAGGAAAAACTGTTTTTT,CASSYSGGLKEKLFF
NA,TRBJ2-5,TRBV4-3,few,TGCGCCAGCAGGGGCCCAGGTGGGACCCAGTACTTC,CASRGPGGTQYF
NA,TRBJ2-3,TRBV19,few,TGTGCCAGTAGTATAGGGCAGGATACACGAGATACGCAGTATTTT,CASSIGQDTRDTQYF
TRBD1,TRBJ1-5,TRBV7-8,many,TGTGCCAGCAGCGGGGACAGTGGTAATCAGCCCCAGCATTTT,CASSGDSGNQPQHF
NA,TRBJ2-1,TRBV6-2/TRBV6-3,few,TGTGCCAGCAGTTACACCGACGGGACGAAGGGCTACAATGAGCAGTTCTTC,CASSYTDGTKGYNEQFF
TRBD2,TRBJ2-1,TRBV6-2/TRBV6-3,NA,TGTGCCAGCAGTTCCCCTGTGGGAGCGGGGGGGATTCGGTATGAGCAGTTCTTC,CASSSPVGAGGIRYEQFF
NA,TRBJ2-7,TRBV6-2/TRBV6-3,many,TGTGCCAGCAGTTACCCGGACAAGATAACCTACGAGCAGTACTTC,CASSYPDKITYEQYF
NA,TRBJ1-5,TRBV2,NA,TGTGCCAGCAGTTTAGACGGGAATCAGCCCCAGCATTTT,CASSLDGNQPQHF
NA,TRBJ2-2,TRBV7-8,few,TGTGCCAGCAGCTTAGGTGGCAGGGAGAACACCGGGGAGCTGTTTTTT,CASSLGGRENTGELFF
NA,TRBJ2-1,TRBV7-3,many,TGTGCCAGCAGCTTATCGGATAGCTTCGATGAGCAGTTCTTC,CASSLSDSFDEQFF
TRBD2,TRBJ2-2,TRBV6-5,NA,TGTGCCAGCAGTTACACTAGACTAGCGGAGAACACCGGGGAGCTGTTTTTT,CASSYTRLAENTGELFF
NA,TRBJ2-7,TRBV7-8,many,TGTGCCAGCAGCTTAGACTTAGGAGGGGCCTACGAGCAGTACTTC,CASSLDLGGAYEQYF
TRBD2,TRBJ2-1,TRBV7-9,NA,TGTGCCAGCAGCTCAACCGGGACTAGCGGCTGCAATGAGCAGTTCTTC,CASSSTGTSGCNEQFF
NA,TRBJ2-7,TRBV5-6,few,TGTGCCAGCAGCTTCAACAGGGGACTGGTTTACGAGCAGTACTTC,CASSFNRGLVYEQYF